This TCR beta chain emerged from a study of blood T cell repertoires in COVID-19. On the study more broadly: Sites across the United States, Italy and Spain contributed samples from acute and convalescent COVID-19.

Method: immunoSEQ multiplex PCR; TCRdb's copy keeps in-frame clones and lacks some. The sample consists of around 170,000 clones, 88% of them appearing once. Germline CDR1 MNHEY, CDR2 SVGAGI. This CDR3 comprises 11 residues. With 8 bases removed from V and 1 base from J, the gap between germline ends came to 5 bases. Sequencing was done on a sample of peripheral blood. The chain carries TRBV6-5 and TRBJ1-1; D gene uncertain. This receptor was identified in a man aged 55 to 69 with acute or convalescent COVID-19. The chain's CDR3 is CASGRNTEAFF. CDR3 in DNA: TGTGCCAGCGGCAGGAACACTGAAGCTTTCTTT.